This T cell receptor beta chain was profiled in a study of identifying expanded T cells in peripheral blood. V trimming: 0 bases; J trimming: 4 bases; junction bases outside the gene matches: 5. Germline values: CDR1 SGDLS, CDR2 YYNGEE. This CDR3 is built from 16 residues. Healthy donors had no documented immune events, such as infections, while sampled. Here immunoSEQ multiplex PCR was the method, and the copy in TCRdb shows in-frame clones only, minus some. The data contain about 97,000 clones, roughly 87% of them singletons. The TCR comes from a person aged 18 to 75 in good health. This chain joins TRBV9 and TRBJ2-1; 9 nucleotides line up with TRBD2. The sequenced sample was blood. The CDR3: CASSVGLTSGYNEQFF. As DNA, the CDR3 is TGTGCCAGCAGCGTAGGTTTAACTAGCGGGTACAATGAGCAGTTCTTC. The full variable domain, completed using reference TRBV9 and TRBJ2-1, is DSGVTQTPKHLITATGQRVTLRCSPRSGDLSVYWYQQSLDQGLQFLIQYYNGEERAKGNILERFSAQQFPDLHSELNLSSLELGDSALYFCASSVGLTSGYNEQFFGPGTRLTVL.